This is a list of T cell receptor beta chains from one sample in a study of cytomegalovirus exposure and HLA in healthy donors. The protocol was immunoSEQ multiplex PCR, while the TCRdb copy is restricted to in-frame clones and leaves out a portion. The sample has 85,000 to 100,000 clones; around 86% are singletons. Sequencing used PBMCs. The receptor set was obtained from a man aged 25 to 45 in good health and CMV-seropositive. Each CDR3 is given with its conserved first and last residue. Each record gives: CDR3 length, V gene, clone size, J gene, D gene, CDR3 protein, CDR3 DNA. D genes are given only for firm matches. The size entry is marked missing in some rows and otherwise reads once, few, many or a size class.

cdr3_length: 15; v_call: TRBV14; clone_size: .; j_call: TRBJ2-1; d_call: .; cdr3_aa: CASSQDYYSYNEQFF; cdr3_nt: TGTGCCAGCAGCCAAGATTACTACTCCTACAATGAGCAGTTCTTC
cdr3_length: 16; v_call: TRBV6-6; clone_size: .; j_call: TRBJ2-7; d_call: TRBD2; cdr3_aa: CASSPSGSRVGYEQYF; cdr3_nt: TGTGCCAGCAGCCCCAGCGGGAGCAGAGTGGGGTACGAGCAGTACTTC
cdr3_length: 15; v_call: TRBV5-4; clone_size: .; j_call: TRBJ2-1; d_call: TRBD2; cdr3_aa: CASNLGLAGINEQFF; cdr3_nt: TGTGCCAGCAACTTGGGACTAGCGGGAATCAATGAGCAGTTCTTC
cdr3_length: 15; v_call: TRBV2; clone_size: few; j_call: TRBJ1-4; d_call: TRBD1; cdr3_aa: CASSAKGAALEKLFF; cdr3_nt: TGTGCCAGCAGTGCAAAGGGGGCAGCGCTTGAAAAACTGTTTTTT
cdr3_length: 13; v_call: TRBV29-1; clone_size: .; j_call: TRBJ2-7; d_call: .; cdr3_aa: CSVVWAGSYEQYF; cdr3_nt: TGCAGCGTTGTTTGGGCCGGGAGTTACGAGCAGTACTTC
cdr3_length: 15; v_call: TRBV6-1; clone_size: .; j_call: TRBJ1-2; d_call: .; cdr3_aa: CASSNGGFGHYGYTF; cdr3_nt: TGTGCCAGCAGTAACGGGGGGTTTGGGCACTATGGCTACACCTTC
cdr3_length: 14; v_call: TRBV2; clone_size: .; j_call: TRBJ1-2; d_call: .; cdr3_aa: CASTRPVGSYGYTF; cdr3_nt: TGTGCCAGCACCCGACCTGTGGGGAGCTATGGCTACACCTTC
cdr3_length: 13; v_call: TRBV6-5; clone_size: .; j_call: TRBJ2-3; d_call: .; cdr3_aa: CASSNLQGSTQYF; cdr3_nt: TGTGCCAGCAGTAACCTACAGGGATCCACGCAGTATTTT
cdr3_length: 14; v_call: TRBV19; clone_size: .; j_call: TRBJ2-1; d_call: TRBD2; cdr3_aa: CASSIGGGAWEQFF; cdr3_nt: TGTGCCAGTAGTATAGGCGGGGGGGCATGGGAGCAGTTCTTC
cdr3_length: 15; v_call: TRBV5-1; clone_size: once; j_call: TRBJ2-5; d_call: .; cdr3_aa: CASSLSGGTQETQYF; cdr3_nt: TGCGCCAGCAGCTTAAGCGGAGGTACCCAAGAGACCCAGTACTTC
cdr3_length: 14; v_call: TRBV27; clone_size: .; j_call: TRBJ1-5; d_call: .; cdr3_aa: CASSQGLGNQPQHF; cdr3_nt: TGTGCCAGCAGTCAGGGATTGGGCAATCAGCCCCAGCATTTT
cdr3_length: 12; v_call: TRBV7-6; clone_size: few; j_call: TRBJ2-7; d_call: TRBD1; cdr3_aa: CASSEDRGEQYF; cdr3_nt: TGTGCCAGCAGCGAGGACAGGGGCGAGCAGTACTTC
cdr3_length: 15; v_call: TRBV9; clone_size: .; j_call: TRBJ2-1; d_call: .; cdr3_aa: CASSAAGSSYNEQFF; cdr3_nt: TGTGCCAGCAGCGCCGCCGGGAGCTCCTACAATGAGCAGTTCTTC
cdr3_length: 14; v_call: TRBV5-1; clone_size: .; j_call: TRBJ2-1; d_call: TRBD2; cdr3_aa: CASSQGLAGNEQFF; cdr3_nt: TGCGCCAGCAGCCAGGGACTAGCTGGCAATGAGCAGTTCTTC
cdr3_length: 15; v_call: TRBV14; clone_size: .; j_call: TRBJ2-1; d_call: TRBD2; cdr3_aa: CASSPGLAENVPQFF; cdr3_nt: TGTGCCAGCAGCCCGGGGCTAGCGGAGAACGTCCCCCAGTTCTTC
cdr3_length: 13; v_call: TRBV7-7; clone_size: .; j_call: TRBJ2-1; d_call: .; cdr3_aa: CASSLRRENEQFF; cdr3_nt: TGTGCTAGCAGCTTAAGAAGGGAGAATGAGCAGTTCTTC
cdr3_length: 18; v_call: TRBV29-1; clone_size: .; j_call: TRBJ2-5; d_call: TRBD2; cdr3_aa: CSVGVGPASGRDQETQYF; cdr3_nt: TGCAGCGTTGGAGTGGGTCCGGCTAGCGGGAGGGACCAAGAGACCCAGTACTTC
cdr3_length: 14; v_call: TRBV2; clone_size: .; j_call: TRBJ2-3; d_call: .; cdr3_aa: CASSDSASTDTQYF; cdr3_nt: TGTGCCAGCAGTGATAGTGCTTCCACAGATACGCAGTATTTT
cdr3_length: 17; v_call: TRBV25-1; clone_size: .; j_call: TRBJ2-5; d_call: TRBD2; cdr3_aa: CASSAREGPRRQETQYF; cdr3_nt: TGTGCCAGCAGTGCGCGGGAGGGCCCTCGTCGGCAAGAGACCCAGTACTTC
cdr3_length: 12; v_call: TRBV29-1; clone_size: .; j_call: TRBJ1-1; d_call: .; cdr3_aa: CSVGQKNTEAFF; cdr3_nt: TGCAGCGTTGGACAGAAGAACACTGAAGCTTTCTTT
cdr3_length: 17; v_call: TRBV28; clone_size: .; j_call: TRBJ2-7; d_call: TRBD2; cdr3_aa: CASSQRGLAGGMDEQYF; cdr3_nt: TGTGCCAGCAGTCAGCGGGGACTAGCGGGAGGTATGGACGAGCAGTACTTC
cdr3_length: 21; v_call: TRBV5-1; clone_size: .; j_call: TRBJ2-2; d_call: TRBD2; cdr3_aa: CASSLGPGFLRLAGKPGELFF; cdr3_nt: TGCGCCAGCAGCTTGGGGCCAGGGTTCCTCCGACTAGCGGGTAAACCCGGGGAGCTGTTTTTT
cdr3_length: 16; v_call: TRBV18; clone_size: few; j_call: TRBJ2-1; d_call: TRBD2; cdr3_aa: CASSPLAGGPYNEQFF; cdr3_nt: TGTGCCAGCTCACCCCTAGCGGGAGGGCCGTACAATGAGCAGTTCTTC
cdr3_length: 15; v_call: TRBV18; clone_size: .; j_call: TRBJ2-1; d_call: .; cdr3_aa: CASSPTGDSYNEQFF; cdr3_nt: TGTGCCAGCTCACCCACGGGGGACTCCTACAATGAGCAGTTCTTC
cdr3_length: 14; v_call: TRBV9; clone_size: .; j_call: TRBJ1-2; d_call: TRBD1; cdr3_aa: CASGETRAGGVCSF; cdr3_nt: TGTGCCAGCGGGGAAACCCGAGCAGGGGGCGTTTGTTCCTTC
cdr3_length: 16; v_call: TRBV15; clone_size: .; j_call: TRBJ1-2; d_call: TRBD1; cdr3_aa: CATSRDRGRTNYGYTF; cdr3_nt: TGTGCCACCAGCCGGGACAGGGGGCGAACTAACTATGGCTACACCTTC
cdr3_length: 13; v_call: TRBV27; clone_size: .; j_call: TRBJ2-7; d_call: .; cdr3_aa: CASSLSHSYEQYF; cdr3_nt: TGTGCCAGCAGTTTATCGCACAGCTACGAGCAGTACTTC
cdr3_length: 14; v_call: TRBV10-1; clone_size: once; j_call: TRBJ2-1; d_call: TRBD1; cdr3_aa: CASATGAGGNEQFF; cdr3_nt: TGCGCCAGCGCCACTGGGGCAGGGGGCAATGAGCAGTTCTTC
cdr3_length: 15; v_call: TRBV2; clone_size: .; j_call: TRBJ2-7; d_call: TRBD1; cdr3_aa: CASSEAGTGSYEQYF; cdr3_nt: TGTGCCAGCAGTGAAGCCGGGACAGGTTCCTACGAGCAGTACTTC
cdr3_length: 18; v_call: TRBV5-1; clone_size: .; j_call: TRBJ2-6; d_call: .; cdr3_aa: CASSLGQAASSGANVLTF; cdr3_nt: TGCGCCAGCAGCTTGGGACAGGCGGCCTCCTCTGGGGCCAACGTCCTGACTTTC
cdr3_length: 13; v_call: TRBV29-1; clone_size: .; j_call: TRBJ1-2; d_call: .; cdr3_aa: CSVENGQTKGYTF; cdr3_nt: TGCAGCGTTGAAAACGGACAGACCAAAGGCTACACCTTC
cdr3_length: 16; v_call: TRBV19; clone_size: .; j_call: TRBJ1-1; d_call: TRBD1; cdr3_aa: CASRINPTGGGSEAFF; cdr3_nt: TGTGCCAGTAGGATAAATCCGACAGGGGGCGGAAGTGAAGCTTTCTTT
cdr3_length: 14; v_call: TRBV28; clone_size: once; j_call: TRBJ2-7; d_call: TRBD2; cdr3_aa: CASSRREGSYEQYF; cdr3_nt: TGTGCCAGCAGTAGGCGGGAGGGTTCCTACGAGCAGTACTTC
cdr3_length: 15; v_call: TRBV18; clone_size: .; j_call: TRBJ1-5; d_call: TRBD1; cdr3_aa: CASSPMEGADQPQHF; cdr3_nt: TGTGCCAGCTCACCAATGGAGGGGGCGGATCAGCCCCAGCATTTT